This section outlines one T cell receptor beta chain sequence together with its context. Germline CDR1 and CDR2: MNHEY and SMNVEV (reference sequence). The length of the CDR3 is 14 residues. V was trimmed by 3 bases and J by 2 bases, leaving 11 bases between them. The method was immunoSEQ multiplex PCR; TCRdb's version includes in-frame clones alone and lacks a portion of them. Of tens of thousands of clones detected, 60% to 75% appear once; the ten largest clones hold around 21%. This entry comes from a study of PD-1 blockade in classical Hodgkin lymphoma. As for time point: cycle 4 day 1 (C4D1), after five to seven weeks of nivolumab. All patients experienced relapse after autologous stem cell transplantation, and brentuximab vedotin exposure was variable.

The origin of this receptor is a human donor with classical Hodgkin lymphoma. The sequenced sample was peripheral blood mononuclear cells (PBMCs), obtained before the fourth cycle of nivolumab. The chain uses TRBV27 and TRBJ2-7; a possible D gene is TRBD1 (6 bases). As DNA, the CDR3 is TGTGCCAGCAGTTTTTGGGGGCCTACCTACGAGCAGTACTTC. It specifies CASSFWGPTYEQYF.